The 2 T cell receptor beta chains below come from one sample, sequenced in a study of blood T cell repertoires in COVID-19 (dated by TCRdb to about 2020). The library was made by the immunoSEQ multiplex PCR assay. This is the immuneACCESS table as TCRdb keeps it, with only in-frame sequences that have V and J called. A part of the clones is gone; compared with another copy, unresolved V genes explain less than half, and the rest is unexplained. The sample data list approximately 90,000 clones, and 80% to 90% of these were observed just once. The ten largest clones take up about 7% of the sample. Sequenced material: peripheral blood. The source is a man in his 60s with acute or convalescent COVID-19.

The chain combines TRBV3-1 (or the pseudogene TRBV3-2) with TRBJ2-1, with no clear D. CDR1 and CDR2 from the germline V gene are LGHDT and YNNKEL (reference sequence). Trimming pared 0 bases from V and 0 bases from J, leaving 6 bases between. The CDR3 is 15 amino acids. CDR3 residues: CASSQDESSYNEQFF. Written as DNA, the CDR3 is TGTGCCAGCAGCCAAGACGAGAGCTCCTACAATGAGCAGTTCTTC.

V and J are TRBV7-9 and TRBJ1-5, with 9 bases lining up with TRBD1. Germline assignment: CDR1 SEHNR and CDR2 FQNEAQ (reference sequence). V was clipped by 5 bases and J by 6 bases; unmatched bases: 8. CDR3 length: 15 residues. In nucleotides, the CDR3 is TGTGCCAGCAGCCATGGGACAGGGTTGGGTCAGCCCCAGCATTTT. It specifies CASSHGTGLGQPQHF.